This TCR beta chain was recorded in a study of T cell responses to AZD1222 COVID-19 vaccine. Study-level background: Combined were second doses at about 4 or about 12 weeks. Study findings and constraints: Baseline seropositivity occurred in only six or seven AZD1222 recipients. The repertoires were collected only after the peak T cell response. CD4 TCRs linked to vaccination spanned spike, dominating at 160-218 and 743-854.

The CDR3 extends over 14 amino acids. Per germline, CDR1 KGHSH and CDR2 LQKENI. Trimming removed 5 bases from V and 2 bases from J; junction bases left unmatched: 3. As regards this clone: Antigen specificity is unknown.

Using immunoSEQ multiplex PCR, the repertoire was profiled, and TCRdb retains in-frame clones only, with some absent. The sample includes fewer than 200,000 clones, 85% to 95% seen only once; the top ten take more than 9%. The TCR comes from an adult in good health. The chain recombines TRBV18 with TRBJ1-5; TRBD1 aligns across 7 bases. The starting material was peripheral blood, obtained on day 0 of AZD1222 vaccination. Here the CDR3 reads CASSSGTGNQPQHF. CDR3 bases: TGTGCCAGCTCATCCGGGACAGGCAATCAGCCCCAGCATTTT.